Presented here are 2 T cell receptor beta chains from one specimen sequenced in a study of OX40 agonist ivuxolimab in advanced cancers. The receptor library was made with the immunoSEQ multiplex PCR assay. The immuneACCESS repertoire file appears here via TCRdb, limited to in-frame rearrangements. These files lack a portion of the clones; in checked studies, under half of the deficit traces to unresolved V genes, and the cause of the others is not known. The sample records around 46,000 clones, 70% to 85% of which are singletons. About 1.8% of the sample belongs to the ten largest clones. The sample in question was CD4+ or CD8+ T cells sorted from blood, obtained in a trial of the OX40 agonist ivuxolimab. The receptors stem from an adult with an advanced solid tumor such as melanoma, head and neck, liver or kidney cancer.

In its sample, this clone was seen a few times. V is TRBV5-5 and J is TRBJ1-5; unclear D gene. CDR1 is SGHKS and CDR2 is YYEKEE in the germline V gene (reference sequence). V was pared by 1 base and J by 9 bases, with 17 bases between. This CDR3 has 15 amino acids. The CDR3 spells CASSLRAALASPQHF. The CDR3 coding sequence is TGTGCCAGCAGCTTGCGGGCGGCTCTCGCCTCGCCCCAGCATTTT.

The V and J genes are TRBV6-5 and TRBJ1-1; D might be TRBD1 (6 bases). CDR1 is MNHEY, CDR2 SVGAGI, per germline. This CDR3 is built from 14 residues. V dropped 6 bases and J dropped 6 bases, with 17 bases sitting between them. CDR3: CASSSQGRVAEAFF. The CDR3 DNA is TGTGCCAGCAGCTCCCAGGGGCGAGTCGCTGAAGCTTTCTTT.